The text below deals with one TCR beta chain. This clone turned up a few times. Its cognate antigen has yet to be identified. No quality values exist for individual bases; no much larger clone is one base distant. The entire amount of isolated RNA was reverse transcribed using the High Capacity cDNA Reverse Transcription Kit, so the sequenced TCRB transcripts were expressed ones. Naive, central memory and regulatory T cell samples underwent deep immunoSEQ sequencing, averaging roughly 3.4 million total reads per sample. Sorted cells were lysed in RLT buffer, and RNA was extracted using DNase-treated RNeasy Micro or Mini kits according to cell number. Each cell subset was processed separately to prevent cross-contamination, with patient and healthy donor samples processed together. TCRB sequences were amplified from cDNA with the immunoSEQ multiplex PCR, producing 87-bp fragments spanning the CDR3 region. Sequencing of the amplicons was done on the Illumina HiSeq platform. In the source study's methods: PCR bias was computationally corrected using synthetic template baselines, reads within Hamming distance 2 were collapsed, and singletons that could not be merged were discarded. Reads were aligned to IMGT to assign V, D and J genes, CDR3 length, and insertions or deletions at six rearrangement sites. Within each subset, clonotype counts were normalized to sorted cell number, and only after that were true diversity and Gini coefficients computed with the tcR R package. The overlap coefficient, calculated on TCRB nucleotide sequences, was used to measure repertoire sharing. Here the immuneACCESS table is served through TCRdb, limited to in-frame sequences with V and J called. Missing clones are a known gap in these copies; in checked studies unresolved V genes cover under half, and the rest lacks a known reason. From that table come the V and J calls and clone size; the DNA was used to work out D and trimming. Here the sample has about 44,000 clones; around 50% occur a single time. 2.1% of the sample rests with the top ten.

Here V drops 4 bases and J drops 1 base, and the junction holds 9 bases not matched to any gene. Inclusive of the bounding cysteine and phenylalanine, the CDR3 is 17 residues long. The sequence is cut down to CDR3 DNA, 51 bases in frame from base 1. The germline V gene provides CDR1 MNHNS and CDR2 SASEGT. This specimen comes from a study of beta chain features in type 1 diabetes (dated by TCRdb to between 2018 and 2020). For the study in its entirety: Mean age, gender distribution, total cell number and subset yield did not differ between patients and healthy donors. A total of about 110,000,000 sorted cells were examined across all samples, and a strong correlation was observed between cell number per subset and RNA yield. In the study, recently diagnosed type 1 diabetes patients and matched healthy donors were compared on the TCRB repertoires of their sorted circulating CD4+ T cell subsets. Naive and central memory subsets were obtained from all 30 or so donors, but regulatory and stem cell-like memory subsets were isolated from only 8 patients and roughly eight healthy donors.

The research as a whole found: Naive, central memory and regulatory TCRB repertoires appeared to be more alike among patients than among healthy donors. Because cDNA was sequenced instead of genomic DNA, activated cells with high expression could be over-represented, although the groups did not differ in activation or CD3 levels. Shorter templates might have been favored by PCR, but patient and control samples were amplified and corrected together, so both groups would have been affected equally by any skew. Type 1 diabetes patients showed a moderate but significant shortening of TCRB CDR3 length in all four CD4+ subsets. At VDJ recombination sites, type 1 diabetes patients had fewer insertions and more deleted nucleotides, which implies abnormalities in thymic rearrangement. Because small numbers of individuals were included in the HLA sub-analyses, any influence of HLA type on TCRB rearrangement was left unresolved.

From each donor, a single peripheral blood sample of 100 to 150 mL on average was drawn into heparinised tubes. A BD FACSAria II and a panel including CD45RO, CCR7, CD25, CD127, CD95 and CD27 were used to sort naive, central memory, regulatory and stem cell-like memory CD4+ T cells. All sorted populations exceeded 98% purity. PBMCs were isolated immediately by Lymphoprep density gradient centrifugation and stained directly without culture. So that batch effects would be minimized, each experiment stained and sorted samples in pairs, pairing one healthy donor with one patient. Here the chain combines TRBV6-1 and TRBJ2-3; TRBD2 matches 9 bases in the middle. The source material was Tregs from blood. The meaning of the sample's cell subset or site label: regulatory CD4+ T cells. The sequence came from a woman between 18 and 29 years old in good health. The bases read TGTGCCAGCAGTGGCCAGGGAGCGGGGGGAGGCACAGATACGCAGTATTTT. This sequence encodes CASSGQGAGGGTDTQYF.